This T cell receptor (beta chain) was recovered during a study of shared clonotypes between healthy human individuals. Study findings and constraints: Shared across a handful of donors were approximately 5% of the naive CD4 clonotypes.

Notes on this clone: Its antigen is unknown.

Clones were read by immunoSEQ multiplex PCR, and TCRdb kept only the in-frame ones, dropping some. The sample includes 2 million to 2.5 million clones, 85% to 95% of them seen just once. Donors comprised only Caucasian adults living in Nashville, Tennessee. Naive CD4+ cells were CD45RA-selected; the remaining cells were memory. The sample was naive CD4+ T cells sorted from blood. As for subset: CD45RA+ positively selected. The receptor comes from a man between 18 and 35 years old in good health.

The CDR3 DNA reads as TGTGCCAGCAGTTACTCCGGTGTAGGGGACACCGGGGAGCTGTTTTTT. Translated, it gives CASSYSGVGDTGELFF. The gene calls are TRBV6-5 and TRBJ2-2; D possibly corresponds to TRBD1 (5 bases). This CDR3 is 16 amino acids long. Deletions cut 0 bases from V and 3 bases from J, with 11 bases between. Germline V gene lookup returns CDR1 MNHEY and CDR2 SVGAGI.